The 21 T cell receptor beta chains given below trace back to one sample, sequenced in a study of T cell clonality in common variable immunodeficiency. The table came from immunoSEQ multiplex PCR; TCRdb's copy has only in-frame clones and leaves some out. This sample carries under 30,000 clones, none of them present only once. The source material was peripheral blood mononuclear cells. These TCRs come from a person aged 18 to 75 in good health.

In its sample, this clone was seen many times. From the germline J gene comes the end of the CDR3, since the read stops 3 residues before it. The chain recombines TRBV19 with TRBJ1-1; 7 positions agree with TRBD1. In germline, CDR1 is LNHDA, CDR2 SQIVND (reference sequence). After removal of 1 base from V and 0 bases from J, the junction contained 5 bases not matched to a gene. The CDR3 is 16 amino acids. The part of the CDR3 DNA that was read is TGTGCCAGTAGTATAGGGAGGGGGCGCCTGAACACTGAA. This codes for CASSIGRGRLNTE. The entire CDR3 protein is CASSIGRGRLNTEAFF.

This clone has only a few counts. The DNA ends 3 residues before the CDR3 does, and the rest of the CDR3 is filled in from the germline J gene. This rearrangement joins TRBV16 to TRBJ1-5; a possible D gene is TRBD1 (5 bases). This CDR3 is built from 15 residues. Deletions cut 2 bases from V and 2 bases from J, with 10 bases between. The germline gives CDR1 KGHSY, CDR2 FQNENV. The DNA read from the CDR3 is TGTGCCAGCAGCCAACAGCAGGGTGGCAATCAGCCC. Its translation: CASSQQQGGNQP. In full, the CDR3 is CASSQQQGGNQPQHF.

The CDR3 here is CASSAPLGRTSGGNEQFF. The sequenced CDR3 bases are TGTGCCAGCAGCGCCCCCCTCGGTCGGACTAGCGGGGGGAATGAG. The chain has TRBV7-6 and TRBJ2-1; 14 bases line up with TRBD2. The CDR3 end falls 3 residues outside the read, so it is completed with the germline J gene. There are 18 residues in the CDR3. CDR1 is SGHVS and CDR2 is FNYEAQ in the germline V gene. Trimming at V came to 5 bases and at J to 7 bases, leaving 13 bases not matched to a gene.

This clone was seen repeatedly, ten times or more. Read sequence stops 3 residues before the CDR3 end, and the germline J gene provides the missing end. This chain uses TRBV19 with TRBJ1-6; possible D gene TRBD1, 5 bases. CDR3 length equals 15 residues. Trimming removed 3 bases at V and 10 bases at J, with 16 bases between. Germline V gene sequence: CDR1 LNHDA, CDR2 SQIVND (reference sequence). CDR3 region: CASSIYPDMRSPLHF. The covered CDR3 bases are TGTGCCAGTAGTATCTACCCGGACATGAGATCACCC. Based on the CDR3 plus reference TRBV19 and TRBJ1-6, the full variable domain is DGGITQSPKYLFRKEGQNVTLSCEQNLNHDAMYWYRQDPGQGLRLIYYSQIVNDFQKGDIAEGYSVSREKKESFPLTVTSAQKNPTAFYLCASSIYPDMRSPLHFGNGTRLTVT.

This clone has ten or more counts. The sequenced fragment ends 3 residues before the CDR3 boundary, so the rest is inferred from the germline J gene. The chain recombines TRBV20-1 with TRBJ1-1; 8 bases are a match to TRBD1. This CDR3 comprises 15 residues. The trim removed 4 bases at V and 6 bases at J, leaving 13 bases unmatched. Per the germline V gene, CDR1 is DFQATT and CDR2 is SNEGSKA (reference sequence). The sequenced part of the CDR3 DNA is TGCAGTGCTACCAAGAATCCAGGGGGCCCCTCTGAA. Translated, it gives CSATKNPGGPSE. In full, the CDR3 is CSATKNPGGPSEAFF.

This clone has at least ten counts. The read ends 3 residues before the CDR3 terminus; that terminus is restored from the germline J gene. The rearrangement joins TRBV18 to TRBJ2-7; 12 positions agree with TRBD1. This CDR3 comprises 16 residues. Trimming took 0 bases from V and 1 from J; bases not matched to a gene: 1. From germline, CDR1 is KGHSH and CDR2 LQKENI. The CDR3 loop reads CASSPPGQGASYEQYF. CDR3 bases read: TGTGCCAGCTCACCACCGGGACAGGGGGCATCCTACGAG.

For this clone: The read terminates 3 residues before the CDR3 end, so the remaining end is supplied by the germline J gene. The chain uses TRBV4-2 and TRBJ2-7, with TRBD1 identical over 7 bases. The CDR3 sequence is 17 residues long. Germline loops: CDR1 LGHNA, CDR2 YNFKEQ. V was pared by 3 bases and J by 2 bases, with 13 bases of the junction left unmatched. The CDR3 reads CASSQGQTGPEAYEQYF. The sequenced part of the CDR3 DNA is TGTGCCAGCAGCCAGGGCCAGACAGGGCCGGAAGCCTACGAG.

This clone was observed at least ten times. The read falls 3 residues short of the CDR3 end, and the missing part is taken from the germline J gene. This chain links TRBV19 with TRBJ2-3; TRBD1 agrees at 9 bases. CDR3 length equals 14 residues. Germline CDR1 is LNHDA and CDR2 is SQIVND (reference sequence). The CDR3 bases that were read are TGTGCAACCCGGGACAGGGTCAACACAGATACG. Its translation is CATRDRVNTDT. The whole CDR3 is CATRDRVNTDTQYF.

In this sample, this clone turned up many times. The part of the CDR3 DNA that was read is TGTGCCACGAGTCCAGGGGGAGGCCCTAGGAACTATGGC. It translates to CATSPGGGPRNYG. The CDR3 in full is CATSPGGGPRNYGYTF. J is TRBJ1-2 and V is TRBV13; 7 bases agree with TRBD1. The CDR3 is cut off 3 residues early in the read; its end comes from the germline J gene. The germline V gene has CDR1 PRHDT and CDR2 FYEKMQ (reference sequence). The CDR3 is 16 amino acids. V trimming: 10 bases; J trimming: 2 bases; junction bases outside the gene matches: 16. The variable domain in full, completed from reference TRBV13 and TRBJ1-2, reads AAGVIQSPRHLIKEKRETATLKCYPIPRHDTVYWYQQGPGQDPQFLISFYEKMQSDKGSIPDRFSAQQFSDYHSELNMSSLELGDSALYFCATSPGGGPRNYGYTFGSGTRLTVV.

The table lists this clone with many counts. The read comes to an end 3 residues before the CDR3 does, leaving the germline J gene to fill in the end. J is TRBJ2-4 and V is TRBV7-9; no clear D gene. V was cut by 5 bases and J by 6 bases, with 8 bases left in between. The CDR3 length is 12 residues. Per the germline V gene, CDR1 is SEHNR and CDR2 is FQNEAQ (reference sequence). The CDR3 here is CASSPSVNIQYF. The sequenced part of the CDR3 DNA is TGTGCCAGCAGCCCCAGCGTAAACATT.

This clone was recorded many times. The CDR3 goes on 3 residues after the read ends, and that part is filled in from the germline J gene. The chain is built from TRBV5-1 and TRBJ2-6; tentatively, D is TRBD2 (6 bases). Trimming stripped 1 base from V and 0 bases from J, with 8 bases between. CDR3 length equals 16 residues. Germline V gene data show CDR1 as SGHRS and CDR2 as YFSETQ. The CDR3 protein is CASSLQGGSGANVLTF. CDR3 bases read: TGCGCCAGCAGCTTGCAGGGAGGCTCTGGGGCCAACGTC.

On this clone itself: The CDR3 end lies 3 residues beyond the end of the read and is filled in from the germline J gene. The V call is TRBV5-4, the J call TRBJ2-1; 11 bases line up with TRBD2. V shed 6 bases, J shed 7 bases, and the junction held 6 bases outside the gene matches. The CDR3 has 14 residues. Germline CDR1 reads SGHNT; CDR2 reads YYREEE (reference sequence). Partial CDR3 DNA: TGTGCCAGCAATAGCGGGGGGGGTAGGAATGAG. Residues: CASNSGGGRNE. The whole CDR3 protein reads CASNSGGGRNEQFF. Variable domain in full (rest from reference TRBV5-4 and TRBJ2-1): ETGVTQSPTHLIKTRGQQVTLRCSSQSGHNTVSWYQQALGQGPQFIFQYYREEENGRGNFPPRFSGLQFPNYSSELNVNALELDDSALYLCASNSGGGRNEQFFGPGTRLTVL.

A few counts support this clone. One end of the junction does not line up with germline, which may come from a read error. The CDR3 end lies 3 residues beyond the end of the read and is filled in from the germline J gene. The V gene is TRBV2, the J gene TRBJ1-4; perhaps TRBD1 as D (5 bases). The CDR3 extends over 16 amino acids. The germline V gene encodes CDR1 SNHLY and CDR2 FYNNEI. The CDR3 spells CASNRREIVTNEELFF. The DNA read from the CDR3 is TGTGCCAGCAATCGCAGGGAAATAGTAACTAATGAAGAA. The full variable domain, its missing parts supplied by reference TRBV2 and TRBJ1-4, is EPEVTQTPSHQVTQMGQEVILRCVPISNHLYFYWYRQILGQKVEFLVSFYNNEISEKSEIFDDQFSVERPDGSNFTLKIRSTKLEDSAMYFCASNRREIVTNEELFFGSGTQLSVL.

This clone was picked up many times. The read is 3 residues too short to cover the CDR3 end, so that end is filled in from the germline J gene. The rearrangement links TRBV18 to TRBJ1-1; D might be TRBD1 (5 bases). From germline, CDR1 is KGHSH and CDR2 LQKENI. V was shortened by 3 bases and J by 5 bases, with 13 bases between the two germline ends. This CDR3 comprises 14 residues. The CDR3 bases that were read are TGTGCCAGCTCACCGAGTACAGGAGTTACTGAA. It translates to CASSPSTGVTE. The complete CDR3 protein is CASSPSTGVTEAFF. The full variable domain, in which reference TRBV18 and TRBJ1-1 provide the parts outside the CDR3, is NAGVMQNPRHLVRRRGQEARLRCSPMKGHSHVYWYRQLPEEGLKFMVYLQKENIIDESGMPKERFSAEFPKEGPSILRIQQVVRGDSAAYFCASSPSTGVTEAFFGQGTRLTVV.

A word on this clone: The missing CDR3 end, 3 residues past where the read stops, is filled in from the germline J gene. The chain couples TRBV7-2 to TRBJ1-1; 9 nucleotides match TRBD1. CDR3 length: 15 amino acids. Trimming removed 2 bases from V and 4 bases from J; junction bases left unmatched: 5. CDR1 is SGHTA and CDR2 is FQGNSA in the germline V gene. The sequenced CDR3 bases are TGTGCCAGCAGCTTAAGGGGACAGGGTTTCACTGAA. Its protein is CASSLRGQGFTE. The whole CDR3 protein is CASSLRGQGFTEAFF.

This clone was recorded at least ten times. The read comes to an end 3 residues before the CDR3 does, leaving the germline J gene to fill in the end. This chain joins TRBV18 and TRBJ2-4; D is unclear. The CDR3 sequence is 15 residues long. Germline V gene lookup returns CDR1 KGHSH and CDR2 LQKENI. V was pared by 0 bases and J by 0 bases, with 6 bases between. CDR3 bases read: TGTGCCAGCTCACCACCTCTCCTAGCCAAAAACATT. Protein sequence: CASSPPLLAKNI. The CDR3 in full is CASSPPLLAKNIQYF.

This clone was detected many times. The observed sequence ends 3 residues before the CDR3 terminus, with the missing tail filled in from the germline J gene. J is TRBJ2-5 and V is TRBV6-2 or TRBV6-3, with 10 bases lining up with TRBD2. With V trimmed by 6 bases and J by 4 bases, 5 bases remained unmatched. The CDR3 runs to 14 residues. Germline assignment: CDR1 MNHEY and CDR2 SVGEGT. The sequenced part of the CDR3 DNA is TGTGCCAGCAGCCTTAGCGGGGGGAGAGAGACC. It codes for CASSLSGGRET. The whole CDR3 protein reads CASSLSGGRETQYF.

This clone was recorded many times. The read gets to within 3 residues of the CDR3 end, and the germline J gene fills in the rest. The chain has TRBV6-1 and TRBJ2-7; D is undetermined. Trimming shortened V by 1 base and J by 3 bases, and 7 bases separated the two germline ends. Germline V lookup: CDR1 MNHNS, CDR2 SASEGT. The CDR3 length is 13 residues. The CDR3 loop reads CASSEGLNYEQYF. The covered CDR3 bases are TGTGCCAGCAGTGAAGGACTGAACTACGAG.

By sample share, this clone is large. The read gets to within 3 residues of the CDR3 end, and the germline J gene fills in the rest. This chain links TRBV12-3 or TRBV12-4 with TRBJ2-5; 9 nucleotides align to TRBD1. J lost 5 bases, V lost 6 bases, and 1 base had no gene match. There are 12 residues in the CDR3. The sequenced part of the CDR3 DNA is TGTGCCAGCAGAGGACAGGGGGAGACC. Translated: CASRGQGET. The CDR3 in its entirety is CASRGQGETQYF.

This clone has just a few counts. The read terminates 3 residues ahead of where the CDR3 ends, so the germline J gene completes it. J is TRBJ1-2 and V is TRBV18; D perhaps matches TRBD1 (5 bases). CDR3 length: 14 amino acids. Looked up from germline, CDR1 is KGHSH and CDR2 is LQKENI. The V gene lost 3 bases and the J gene lost 6 bases, with 14 bases spanning the gap. The CDR3 sequence: CASSPISGGNGYTF. The part of the CDR3 DNA that was read is TGTGCCAGCTCACCGATATCCGGGGGAAATGGC.

Concerning this clone: Read sequence stops 3 residues before the CDR3 end, and the germline J gene provides the missing end. The genes are TRBV20-1 and TRBJ2-1, with D perhaps TRBD1 (6 bases). Germline assignment: CDR1 DFQATT and CDR2 SNEGSKA (reference sequence). The CDR3 is 13 amino acids. V shed 2 bases and J shed 6 bases, with 11 bases lying between them. CDR3 DNA, as far as it was read: TGCAGTGCTAGACAGGGGCCATGCAATGAG. Protein sequence: CSARQGPCNE. The CDR3 in its entirety is CSARQGPCNEQFF.